This T cell receptor (beta chain) appears in the sequencing data of a study of T cells expressing NK-cell markers (TCRdb year 2020). For the study in its entirety: Fewer than ten donors provided sorted CD3+CD56+NKG2C+, CD3+CD56+NKG2C- and CD3+CD56-NKG2C+ T-cell subsets, whose TCR beta-chain repertoires were profiled. Seven of the eight sequenced donors were HCMV-seropositive and one was HCMV-seronegative. Randomly selected healthy volunteers, three men and five women, were used as the eight sequenced donors. Illumina HiSeq 2000/2500, MiSeq or NextSeq was used to sequence libraries as 2 x 150 bp reads. Summary of the overall study and its limitations: It remained unclear whether the expanded NKG2C-expressing T cell clones were specific for HCMV antigens. In more than five donors, the dominant CD3+CD56+NKG2C+ clonotypes were found to rank among the top 10 CD8+ clonotypes and to make up roughly 1.0-7.5% of CD8+ T cells. Those dominant clonotypes were again the most abundant among CD3+CD56-NKG2C+ cells in four donors, at roughly 25-65%.

Concerning this clonotype: Its binding antigen is unknown.

The sequencer listed for this sample is Illumina HiSeq 2000. The TCR beta cDNA libraries were made using 5'RACE template switching, a step that added both a universal primer site and unique molecular identifiers. cDNA synthesis was primed from the TCR beta constant segment, followed by two successive PCR amplification steps. The paper's data handling went like this. MIGEC handled demultiplexing of the reads and grouping by UMI, while MiTCR was used to assemble and quantify clonotypes. Only TCR cDNA sequences supported by at least two reads were kept to exclude erroneous sequences. The tcR package was used for downstream repertoire analysis, and clonotypes were matched across fractions by CDR3 nucleotide sequence plus V segment. VDJmatch was used to annotate antigen specificity against VDJdb, with one amino acid substitution allowed in CDR3. With the reads reprocessed by TCRdb, a single entry stands for each CDR3 protein sequence and no DNA is reported. The V and J calls and clone size come from TCRdb's table, not from the authors' own analysis. The record for this sample contains about 380,000 distinct CDR3 sequences. The ten largest clones represent around 5.2% of the sample.

Via the germline V gene, CDR1 is MGHDK and CDR2 SYGVNS. Measured from the cysteine to the phenylalanine, the CDR3 is 14 residues long. No DNA sequence was recorded. HCMV-specific IgG was detected in serum with a commercial ELISA kit to determine HCMV serostatus. Peripheral blood mononuclear cells were isolated from blood by Ficoll density gradient centrifugation. The material sequenced was blood T cells: a sorted CD56 or NKG2C T cell subset, CD4+ or CD8+ T cells, or bulk PBMC T cells (not recorded which). This TCR was recovered from a man aged 18 to 69 in good health. The V and J segments used are TRBV25-1 and TRBJ1-1; the TCRdb D gene call, TRBD1, has no DNA to confirm it. CDR3 protein: CASLGDRGGTEAFF.